These 24 T cell receptor beta chains were sequenced from one sample in a study of read filtering for tumor transcriptome and immune sequencing. The library was built from 400 ng RNA with molecular barcoded adaptors for alpha/delta and beta/gamma chains. MiXCR was run by TCRdb on the reads, yielding one entry per CDR3 protein. The data hold 45,000 to 55,000 distinct CDR3 sequences, with roughly 20% observed a single time. The sample was a population of CD138-negative cells sorted from bone marrow. The source is a donor older than 35 with multiple myeloma.

Points on this clonotype: This could be a read error, since a much larger clone is one nucleotide away. The V call is TRBV7-2, the J call TRBJ2-1, with 7 bases that match TRBD2. The CDR3 runs 16 residues. With 1 base clipped from V and 4 bases from J, the junction kept 7 bases outside the gene matches. Germline V lookup: CDR1 SGHTA, CDR2 FQGNSA. This CDR3 reads CASSLDLASGYNEQFF. The CDR3 DNA follows: TGTGCCAGCAGCTTAGACCTGGCTAGCGGTTACAATGAGCAGTTCTTC.

In its sample, this clonotype was seen many times. The V call is TRBV15, the J call TRBJ1-5; D remains ambiguous. Trimming removed 0 bases from V and 13 bases from J, with 19 bases in between. Germline assignment: CDR1 LNHNV and CDR2 YYDKDF (reference sequence). The CDR3 is 15 amino acids. The CDR3 DNA reads as TGTGCCACCAGCAGAGATGGCGGGCAAGCGCAGTTACAGCATTTT. It specifies CATSRDGGQAQLQHF.

As concerns this clonotype: This may arise from a read error, as a much more abundant clone is one base away. This chain links TRBV6-1 with TRBJ1-5; TRBD1 aligns across 8 bases. Per germline, CDR1 MNHNS and CDR2 SASEGT. The CDR3 totals 13 residues. CDR3 nucleotide sequence: TGTGCCATACGGACAGGGCCTGATCAGCCCCAGCGTTTT. Protein product: CAIRTGPDQPQRF.

This clonotype was seen ten or more times. The rearrangement links TRBV12-3 or TRBV12-4 to TRBJ2-1; the match to TRBD2 covers 8 bases. There are 15 residues in the CDR3. The trim removed 3 bases at V and 0 bases at J, leaving 1 base unmatched. The CDR3 protein is CASSFAGGSYNEQFF. CDR3 sequence (DNA): TGTGCCAGCAGTTTTGCGGGGGGCTCCTACAATGAGCAGTTCTTC.

With regard to this clonotype: This may arise from a read error, as a much more abundant clone is one base away. The chain has TRBV5-1 and TRBJ1-1; 7 bases are shared with TRBD1. Per germline, CDR1 SGHRS and CDR2 YFSETQ. J lost 6 bases, V lost 4 bases, and 12 bases had no gene match. This CDR3 is 15 amino acids long. CDR3 in amino acids: CASSHSGGVGAEAFF. CDR3 nucleotide sequence: TGCGCCAGCAGCCACTCAGGGGGAGTGGGCGCTGAAGCTTTCTTT.

This clonotype has ten or more counts. The J gene is TRBJ2-5, the V gene TRBV19; 13 bases fit TRBD2. The CDR3 has 17 amino acids. Germline V lookup: CDR1 LNHDA, CDR2 SQIVND (reference sequence). The junction had 9 bases not matched to a gene; V was cut back by 5 bases and J by 3 bases. CDR3 sequence reads: CASSLGLAGRKEETQYF. DNA of the CDR3: TGTGCCAGTAGTCTGGGACTAGCGGGACGAAAGGAAGAGACCCAGTACTTC.

Points on this clonotype: This may stem from a read error, because a much larger clone lies one nucleotide away. The chain couples TRBV24-1 to TRBJ1-5; D gene ambiguous. This CDR3 is 14 amino acids long. V dropped 1 base and J dropped 0 bases, with 3 bases sitting between them. CDR1 KGHDR and CDR2 SFDVKD come from the germline V gene. The CDR3, as DNA: TGTGCCACCAGTGATTTTTTTAGCAATCAGCCCCAGCATTTT. Its translation is CATSDFFSNQPQHF.

CDR3 nucleotide sequence: TGCAGCGTTATTGCGGGAGGGCGCTACAATGAGCAGTTCTTC. Its protein is CSVIAGGRYNEQFF. This chain links TRBV29-1 with TRBJ2-1; the match to TRBD2 covers 9 bases. There are 14 residues in the CDR3. The germline V gene encodes CDR1 SQVTM and CDR2 ANQGSEA. Unmatched junction bases numbered 5, after V lost 5 bases and J lost 3 bases.

On this clonotype itself: A junction boundary mismatches the germline segment, possibly from a read error. The gene calls are TRBV6-2 or TRBV6-3 and TRBJ1-1; the match to TRBD1 covers 10 bases. The CDR3 extends over 15 amino acids. Germline V gene data show CDR1 as MNHEY and CDR2 as SVGEGT. The DNA for the CDR3 is TGTACCAGCAGGACCCAGGGACAGGGGACCACTGGAGCTTTCTTT. Its translation is CTSRTQGQGTTGAFF.

A few counts support this clonotype. The V call is TRBV20-1, the J call TRBJ2-1; 11 positions agree with TRBD2. The junction had 10 bases not matched to a gene; V was cut back by 0 bases and J by 0 bases. This CDR3 is 19 amino acids long. Germline V gene sequence: CDR1 DFQATT, CDR2 SNEGSKA (reference sequence). The CDR3 DNA reads TGCAGTGCTAGAGATAGGCTAGCGGGAGGACTGAGCTCCTACAATGAGCAGTTCTTC. Amino acid sequence: CSARDRLAGGLSSYNEQFF.

The table lists this clonotype with many counts. This chain links TRBV29-1 with TRBJ2-7; 8 nucleotides match TRBD2. The CDR3 extends over 14 amino acids. Germline lookup yields CDR1 SQVTM and CDR2 ANQGSEA. The V gene end was trimmed by 1 base and the J gene end by 2 bases; junction bases not matched to a gene: 4. The CDR3 region is CSVEGPGLAYEQYF. The CDR3 nucleotides read TGCAGCGTTGAAGGACCGGGACTAGCCTACGAGCAGTACTTC.

Worth noting for this clonotype: This may be a read error: a much more frequent sequence differs by one nucleotide. The V call is TRBV28, the J call TRBJ2-5; TRBD1 matches at 7 bases. The CDR3 loop spans 15 amino acids. Germline CDR1 and CDR2: MDHEN and SYDVKM. The V and J ends lost 6 bases and 5 bases, in that order; junction bases with no gene match: 12. The CDR3 DNA sequence: TGTGCCAGCAGAAGTCCACAGGGGCCGCATGAGACCCAGTACTTC. Amino acids: CASRSPQGPHETQYF.

This clonotype showed up many times. CDR3 region: CATSRGRGQNIQYF. In DNA form, the CDR3 reads TGTGCCACCAGCAGAGGCAGGGGGCAAAACATTCAGTACTTC. The rearrangement links TRBV15 to TRBJ2-4; TRBD1 agrees at 8 bases. The junction had 1 base not matched to a gene; V was cut back by 1 base and J by 5 bases. CDR1 and CDR2 from the germline V gene are LNHNV and YYDKDF (reference sequence). CDR3 size: 14 residues. Full variable domain (missing parts from reference TRBV15 and TRBJ2-4): DAMVIQNPRYQVTQFGKPVTLSCSQTLNHNVMYWYQQKSSQAPKLLFHYYDKDFNNEADTPDNFQSRRPNTSFCFLDIRSPGLGDTAMYLCATSRGRGQNIQYFGAGTRLSVL.

The table lists this clonotype with many counts. The chain joins TRBV11-2 to TRBJ1-4; no clear D gene. The ends were cut back, 1 base at V and 12 bases at J, with 15 bases in the middle. CDR1 and CDR2 from the germline V gene are SGHAT and FQNNGV. There are 14 residues in the CDR3. The CDR3 coding sequence is TGTGCCAGCAGCTTAGGGTTTGGTGATCTTCAACTGTTTTTT. This translates into CASSLGFGDLQLFF.

Worth noting for this clonotype: A much more abundant neighbour one base away suggests this may be a read error. The chain employs TRBV12-3 or TRBV12-4 and TRBJ1-4; D is uncertain. CDR3 size: 15 residues. V was clipped by 8 bases and J by 7 bases, with 20 bases between them. In nucleotides, the CDR3 is TGTGCCAGCGGTCAAGGAGCAGTCGGGAGTGAAAAACTGTTTTTT. It yields the protein CASGQGAVGSEKLFF.

To note about this clonotype: It is likely a read error, because the conserved phenylalanine at the end of the CDR3 is missing. V and J are TRBV29-1 and TRBJ1-1; perhaps TRBD1 as D (5 bases). CDR1 is SQVTM, CDR2 ANQGSEA, per germline. The V end lost 7 bases, the J end lost 4 bases, and 10 bases lay between the germline ends. This CDR3 contains 11 residues. The CDR3 sequence: CSAFRATEAFI. In DNA, the CDR3 is TGCAGCGCTTTCAGGGCCACTGAAGCTTTCATT.

This clonotype was picked up a small number of times. The chain is built from TRBV5-1 and TRBJ2-3; 8 nucleotides align to TRBD1. V was pared by 4 bases and J by 1 base, with 5 bases of the junction left unmatched. CDR3 size: 15 residues. Per the germline V gene, CDR1 is SGHRS and CDR2 is YFSETQ. CDR3 sequence: CASSGTGGRTDTQYF. DNA of the CDR3: TGCGCCAGCAGCGGAACAGGGGGACGCACAGATACGCAGTATTTT.

Note on this clonotype: One junction end does not reproduce the germline sequence, and a read error may be involved. The chain is built from TRBV11-2 and TRBJ1-4; D not resolved. The length of the CDR3 is 14 residues. Germline assignment: CDR1 SGHAT and CDR2 FQNNGV. The CDR3 DNA sequence: TGTTCCAGCAGCCAAGGTGGTGGCGGGGAAAAACTGTTTTTT. Translated, it gives CSSSQGGGGEKLFF.

This clonotype was recorded many times. CDR3: CASSYSIGEVTNNYGYTF. CDR3 nucleotide sequence: TGTGCCAGCAGTTACTCGATTGGGGAGGTGACGAATAACTATGGCTACACCTTC. This chain joins TRBV6-2 or TRBV6-3 and TRBJ1-2; D not resolved. The CDR3 runs to 18 residues. From germline, CDR1 is MNHEY and CDR2 SVGEGT. Trimming took 0 bases from V and 1 from J, leaving 18 bases between them.

This clonotype has just a few counts. J is TRBJ2-3 and V is TRBV28; no clear D gene. V shed 6 bases and J shed 11 bases, with 18 bases lying between them. The germline CDR1 and CDR2 sequences are MDHEN and SYDVKM. CDR3 length equals 13 residues. The CDR3 DNA sequence: TGTGCCAGCAGGCCCGGCCCTAACGTGAGGCAGTATTTT. Translated, it gives CASRPGPNVRQYF.

This clonotype is labeled medium-sized. The chain couples TRBV27 to TRBJ1-4; TRBD1 is a possible D gene (5 bases). V shed 4 bases and J shed 7 bases, with 13 bases lying between them. This CDR3 has 14 amino acids. Germline V gene sequence: CDR1 MNHEY, CDR2 SMNVEV (reference sequence). CDR3 sequence reads: CASSYRSGAEKLFF. DNA for the CDR3: TGTGCCAGCAGTTACCGGAGTGGGGCTGAAAAACTGTTTTTT.

This clonotype was found many times. The chain employs TRBV12-3 or TRBV12-4 and TRBJ1-4, with 9 positions matching TRBD1. The junction had 7 bases not matched to a gene; V was cut back by 6 bases and J by 8 bases. The CDR3 covers 14 residues. CDR3 in DNA: TGTGCCAGCAGCCCACAGGGGGCAGGCGAAAAACTGTTTTTT. Encoded protein: CASSPQGAGEKLFF.

The sample holds many counts of this clonotype. The CDR3 DNA sequence: TGTGCCAGCAGTTACTCGATTCAGGTTTATGGCTACACCTTC. Protein product: CASSYSIQVYGYTF. This rearrangement joins TRBV6-5 to TRBJ1-2; no clear D. CDR3 length equals 14 residues. CDR1 and CDR2 from the germline V gene are MNHEY and SVGAGI. Between the trimmed V and J ends, which lost 0 bases and 5 bases, there was a span of 10 bases.

There are many counts of this clonotype. This chain uses TRBV6-2 or TRBV6-3 with TRBJ2-1, with D perhaps matching TRBD1 or TRBD2 (5 bases each). Germline loops: CDR1 MNHEY, CDR2 SVGEGT. V lost 7 bases and J lost 12, with 25 bases in between. This CDR3 spans 15 amino acids. CDR3 sequence (DNA): TGTGCCAGCAATGCCAGGCTAGCCGGGACCCCCCGGCAGTTCTTC. Amino acids: CASNARLAGTPRQFF.